The rows below give T cell receptor beta chains drawn from one sample of a study of blood T cell repertoires in COVID-19. Generated by immunoSEQ multiplex PCR, the TCRdb table keeps only in-frame clones and is missing some. The table records more than 250,000 clones, about 85% of them present only once. Sequenced: peripheral blood. The receptors originated from a man aged 18 to 30 with active or convalescent COVID-19. Both conserved end residues are part of each CDR3. The order of the fields is D gene, J gene, V gene, CDR3 DNA, CDR3 protein. The D gene is left open where the match is weak.

D gene: -
J gene: TRBJ2-3
V gene: TRBV30
CDR3 DNA: TGTGCCTGGAGCAGGGGCTTCACAGATACGCAGTATTTT
CDR3 protein: CAWSRGFTDTQYF

D gene: TRBD2
J gene: TRBJ2-1
V gene: TRBV24-1
CDR3 DNA: TGTGCCACCAGTGATCCCGGACTAGCTGATATCAATGAGCAGTTCTTC
CDR3 protein: CATSDPGLADINEQFF

D gene: TRBD1
J gene: TRBJ1-5
V gene: TRBV19
CDR3 DNA: TGTGCCAGTAGTATCGGACAGGCAGCGAGGCAGCCCCAGCATTTT
CDR3 protein: CASSIGQAARQPQHF

D gene: -
J gene: TRBJ1-6
V gene: TRBV2
CDR3 DNA: TGTGCCAGCAGTGACCTTCTCGTCCAGGGTGGTTCACCCCTCCACTTT
CDR3 protein: CASSDLLVQGGSPLHF

D gene: -
J gene: TRBJ1-2
V gene: TRBV4-3
CDR3 DNA: TGCGCCAGCAGCCAGGACCGCGGGGGGCCCGCTAACTATGGCTACACCTTC
CDR3 protein: CASSQDRGGPANYGYTF

D gene: -
J gene: TRBJ2-1
V gene: TRBV7-9
CDR3 DNA: TGTGCCAGCAGCTTATGGCAGGGAAGGCAGTTCTTC
CDR3 protein: CASSLWQGRQFF

D gene: TRBD1
J gene: TRBJ1-5
V gene: TRBV6-5
CDR3 DNA: TGTGCCAGCCTAGGGGGCGCCGGCAATCAGCCCCAGCATTTT
CDR3 protein: CASLGGAGNQPQHF

D gene: TRBD1
J gene: TRBJ1-4
V gene: TRBV9
CDR3 DNA: TGTGCCAGCAGCGTCCAACCCGGGACAGGTGGGGAAAAACTGTTTTTT
CDR3 protein: CASSVQPGTGGEKLFF

D gene: TRBD2
J gene: TRBJ2-7
V gene: TRBV3-1/TRBV3-2
CDR3 DNA: TGTGCCAGCAGCCTTCGAGGAGGAGCGGGGGAGCAGTACTTC
CDR3 protein: CASSLRGGAGEQYF

D gene: -
J gene: TRBJ1-1
V gene: TRBV4-2
CDR3 DNA: TGTGCCAGCAGCCAGCATAGGCAGGGGAACACTGAAGCTTTCTTT
CDR3 protein: CASSQHRQGNTEAFF

D gene: TRBD1
J gene: TRBJ1-2
V gene: TRBV19
CDR3 DNA: TGTGCCAGTAGTACCGGGACAGAAATAAACTATGGCTACACCTTC
CDR3 protein: CASSTGTEINYGYTF

D gene: -
J gene: TRBJ1-1
V gene: TRBV5-1
CDR3 DNA: TGCGCCAGCCAGAGGTTTTCGAACACTGAAGCTTTCTTT
CDR3 protein: CASQRFSNTEAFF